This record covers a single T cell receptor beta chain. The CDR3 totals 14 residues. In germline, CDR1 is MGHRA, CDR2 YSYEKL. Unmatched junction bases numbered 4, after V lost 4 bases and J lost 1 base. Source study methods: Cell counts per sample came from amplifying reference gene primers. This table comes from immunoSEQ multiplex PCR, and its TCRdb copy is limited to in-frame clones, with some not included. The V and J calls and clone size are taken from that table; D and trimming were inferred from the DNA. Of 200,000 to 300,000 clones in the sample, roughly 88% are singletons; the top ten hold roughly 6.3%. This specimen belongs to a study of blood T cell repertoires in COVID-19. At the level of the study: PBMCs, B-cell-depleted T cells, or T cells were the source of the cDNA or gDNA that made up the material.

This TCR was sampled from a woman aged 25 to 39 with COVID-19, enrolled during active disease. V is TRBV4-1 and J is TRBJ2-7; TRBD1 matches at 7 bases. Source material: peripheral blood. CDR3 nucleotides: TGCGCCAGCAGCCTCAGGGACAGATCCTACGAGCAGTACTTC. Translating it yields CASSLRDRSYEQYF.